A single sample is the source of the 31 T cell receptor beta chains below, sequenced in a study of blood T cell repertoires in COVID-19. Data came from immunoSEQ multiplex PCR; TCRdb stores just in-frame clones and leaves some out. The sample contains 150,000 to 250,000 clones, 94% of which appear only once. Sequencing was performed on peripheral blood. These receptors were collected from a man between 25 and 39 years old with COVID-19, enrolled during active disease.

V is TRBV4-2 and J is TRBJ1-4; 9 nucleotides align to TRBD1. The ends lost 3 bases at V and 7 bases at J; junction bases unmatched: 21. The CDR3 consists of 20 residues. The germline gives CDR1 LGHNA, CDR2 YNFKEQ. In DNA, the CDR3 is TGTGCCAGCAGCCAGAACCGGGACGGAAACCGTGGGACAGGGTCTGAAAAACTGTTTTTT. Amino acids: CASSQNRDGNRGTGSEKLFF.

The chain uses TRBV5-1 and TRBJ1-6, with a weak D call TRBD1 (6 bases). The germline gives CDR1 SGHRS, CDR2 YFSETQ. V lost 0 bases, J lost 7 bases, and 14 bases lay in between. The length of the CDR3 is 16 residues. For the CDR3, the DNA is TGCGCCAGCAGCTTGGATGGCCAGGGGCAGAATTCACCCCTCCACTTT. This encodes CASSLDGQGQNSPLHF.

The chain couples TRBV13 to TRBJ1-3; 9 nucleotides align to TRBD1. The J segment lost 0 bases and the V segment lost 5 bases, leaving 5 bases of the junction unmatched. The CDR3 has 16 amino acids. The germline CDR1 and CDR2 sequences are PRHDT and FYEKMQ (reference sequence). The chain's CDR3 is CASSEQTGGSGNTIYF. CDR3 in DNA: TGTGCCAGCAGCGAACAGACAGGGGGCTCTGGAAACACCATATATTTT.

This clone was counted a single time. The chain couples TRBV2 to TRBJ2-3, with 8 bases fitting TRBD1. CDR1 and CDR2 (germline): SNHLY, FYNNEI. This CDR3 is 15 amino acids long. V gave up 8 bases and J gave up 1 base; unmatched junction bases: 8. CDR3 region: CASPQGGQGTDTQYF. DNA for the CDR3: TGTGCCAGCCCCCAGGGGGGACAGGGCACAGATACGCAGTATTTT. The complete variable domain, with remaining parts taken from reference TRBV2 and TRBJ2-3, reads EPEVTQTPSHQVTQMGQEVILRCVPISNHLYFYWYRQILGQKVEFLVSFYNNEISEKSEIFDDQFSVERPDGSNFTLKIRSTKLEDSAMYFCASPQGGQGTDTQYFGPGTRLTVL.

V and J are TRBV7-9 and TRBJ1-1; TRBD1 aligns across 8 bases. V was clipped by 6 bases and J by 4 bases; unmatched bases: 10. CDR3 size: 15 residues. CDR1 and CDR2 from the germline V gene are SEHNR and FQNEAQ (reference sequence). The DNA of the CDR3 is TGTGCCAGCAGTTCCCGTAGACAGGGGATCACTGAAGCTTTCTTT. Its protein product is CASSSRRQGITEAFF.

The chain is built from TRBV30 and TRBJ1-5, with TRBD1 matching over 7 bases. The V gene's germline CDR1 is GTSNPN and CDR2 SVGIG (reference sequence). The trim removed 5 bases at V and 3 bases at J, leaving 4 bases unmatched. The CDR3 runs to 13 residues. CDR3 bases: TGTGCCTGGGGGACAGACAACAATCAGCCCCAGCATTTT. Amino acids: CAWGTDNNQPQHF.

The V and J genes are TRBV2 and TRBJ1-2; D is perhaps TRBD1 (6 bases). The germline V gene encodes CDR1 SNHLY and CDR2 FYNNEI. The V gene lost 6 bases and the J gene lost 0 bases, with 23 bases spanning the gap. The CDR3 totals 18 residues. CDR3 in DNA: TGTGCCAGCAGGGCTTACCAACAGGGTGCCCTCTCTAACTATGGCTACACCTTC. It specifies CASRAYQQGALSNYGYTF. Variable domain in full (rest from reference TRBV2 and TRBJ1-2): EPEVTQTPSHQVTQMGQEVILRCVPISNHLYFYWYRQILGQKVEFLVSFYNNEISEKSEIFDDQFSVERPDGSNFTLKIRSTKLEDSAMYFCASRAYQQGALSNYGYTFGSGTRLTVV.

This chain connects TRBV3-1 (or the pseudogene TRBV3-2) to TRBJ1-4, with 9 positions matching TRBD1. CDR3 size: 16 residues. Germline V CDR1 and CDR2: LGHDT, YNNKEL (reference sequence). The junction had 9 bases not matched to a gene; V was cut back by 2 bases and J by 8 bases. In DNA form, the CDR3 reads TGTGCCAGCAGCCAACTACAAATGACAGGGGGGGAAAAACTGTTTTTT. Translated: CASSQLQMTGGEKLFF.

V is TRBV9 and J is TRBJ1-1; 7 positions agree with TRBD1. The CDR3 sequence is 14 residues long. Germline CDR1 and CDR2: SGDLS and YYNGEE. V shed 3 bases and J 3 bases; nucleotides not matched to a gene: 5. The CDR3 DNA reads as TGTGCCAGCAGCGAAAGGCAGGGGGACACTGAAGCTTTCTTT. It codes for CASSERQGDTEAFF.

This clone was recorded only once. This chain uses TRBV6-5 with TRBJ1-4; the D is unclear. Trimming took off 2 bases at V and 0 bases at J, with 10 bases between the two ends. CDR1 MNHEY and CDR2 SVGAGI come from the germline V gene. This CDR3 contains 16 residues. Here the CDR3 reads CASSYRRGSTNEKLFF. In nucleotides, the CDR3 is TGTGCCAGCAGTTACCGCCGGGGATCAACTAATGAAAAACTGTTTTTT.

The V and J genes are TRBV29-1 and TRBJ1-1; D might be TRBD1 (6 bases). The CDR3 loop spans 13 amino acids. Germline values: CDR1 SQVTM, CDR2 ANQGSEA. The V and J ends lost 4 bases and 3 bases respectively, with 12 bases between them. The CDR3 sequence: CSVGGQWDTEAFF. In DNA, the CDR3 is TGCAGCGTTGGTGGACAGTGGGACACTGAAGCTTTCTTT. Full variable domain (outside the CDR3, taken from reference TRBV29-1 and TRBJ1-1): SAVISQKPSRDICQRGTSLTIQCQVDSQVTMMFWYRQQPGQSLTLIATANQGSEATYESGFVIDKFPISRPNLTFSTLTVSNMSPEDSSIYLCSVGGQWDTEAFFGQGTRLTVV.

A remark on this clone: An end of the junction does not agree with germline; a read error may underlie this. The chain couples TRBV18 to TRBJ1-1; D perhaps matches TRBD1 (6 bases). CDR3 length: 16 residues. The germline CDR1 and CDR2 sequences are KGHSH and LQKENI. The chain's CDR3 is CASSAPRGQMNTEAFF. The CDR3 nucleotides read TGTGCCAGCTCAGCACCCAGAGGACAGATGAACACTGAAGCTTTCTTT.

The rearrangement joins TRBV15 to TRBJ1-5; no clear D. From germline, CDR1 is LNHNV and CDR2 YYDKDF (reference sequence). This CDR3 is built from 15 residues. With 0 bases removed from V and 3 bases from J, the gap between germline ends came to 9 bases. This CDR3 reads CATSRERSANQPQHF. In DNA form, the CDR3 reads TGTGCCACCAGCAGAGAGAGGTCCGCCAATCAGCCCCAGCATTTT.

This chain uses TRBV19 with TRBJ1-3; 7 bases are a match to TRBD1. The germline V gene has CDR1 LNHDA and CDR2 SQIVND (reference sequence). The CDR3 extends over 14 amino acids. V was pared by 5 bases and J by 3 bases, with 4 bases of the junction left unmatched. The CDR3 region has the DNA TGTGCCAGTAGTCTCGACAGGGTTGGAAACACCATATATTTT. Amino acids: CASSLDRVGNTIYF.

The chain recombines TRBV15 with TRBJ1-2, with D unclear. Germline V gives CDR1 LNHNV, CDR2 YYDKDF (reference sequence). Trimming cost V 0 bases and J 8 bases, with 13 bases left between them. The CDR3 has 14 amino acids. CDR3: CATSRDVSRFGYTF. The DNA of the CDR3 is TGTGCCACCAGCAGAGATGTCTCGAGGTTCGGCTACACCTTC.

J is TRBJ2-1 and V is TRBV7-2; 11 bases agree with TRBD2. This CDR3 is built from 16 residues. J lost 5 bases, V lost 5 bases, and 8 bases had no gene match. The germline gives CDR1 SGHTA, CDR2 FQGNSA. The CDR3 here is CASSAPGLAVNNEQFF. CDR3 in DNA: TGTGCCAGCAGCGCCCCGGGACTAGCGGTGAACAATGAGCAGTTCTTC.

The V call is TRBV10-3, the J call TRBJ2-3; 10 bases match TRBD2. Germline CDR1 ENHRY, CDR2 SYGVKD. The CDR3 consists of 17 residues. The J segment lost 0 bases and the V segment lost 10 bases, leaving 13 bases of the junction unmatched. The CDR3 reads CATSLGLAATSTDTQYF. The CDR3 bases are TGTGCCACTTCCCTTGGACTAGCGGCTACTAGCACAGATACGCAGTATTTT.

The chain employs TRBV27 and TRBJ1-1; no reliable D call. The CDR3 consists of 15 residues. Germline V gene data show CDR1 as MNHEY and CDR2 as SMNVEV (reference sequence). Trimming stripped 6 bases from V and 1 base from J, with 15 bases between. The CDR3 DNA reads as TGTGCCAGCAGAAGAGGCCAGTTGGGGAACACTGAAGCTTTCTTT. This codes for CASRRGQLGNTEAFF.

The V gene is TRBV4-1, the J gene TRBJ2-5, with D maybe TRBD2 (5 bases). Deletions cut 3 bases from V and 5 bases from J, with 10 bases between. Germline V gives CDR1 MGHRA, CDR2 YSYEKL. The CDR3 extends over 13 amino acids. The CDR3 reads CASSQWRWETQYF. The CDR3 nucleotides are TGCGCCAGCAGCCAGTGGAGGTGGGAGACCCAGTACTTC.

In nucleotides, the CDR3 is TGTGCCAGCTCACTTATTCAGGGGGGAGGTGAGCAGTTCTTC. Its protein product is CASSLIQGGGEQFF. The chain combines TRBV18 with TRBJ2-1; TRBD1 is a possible D gene (7 bases). The CDR3 runs to 14 residues. V shed 4 bases and J shed 9 bases, with 16 bases lying between them. Germline lookup yields CDR1 KGHSH and CDR2 LQKENI.

This clone was recorded a few times. The J gene is TRBJ2-5, the V gene TRBV5-4; TRBD2 matches 8 bases. The CDR3 totals 16 residues. V was pared by 4 bases and J by 5 bases, with 13 bases of the junction left unmatched. Germline CDR1 and CDR2: SGHNT and YYREEE (reference sequence). For the CDR3, the DNA is TGTGCCAGCAGCCCCCAGGGTCGGGGGGGCCGTGAGACCCAGTACTTC. Its translation: CASSPQGRGGRETQYF.

The V gene is TRBV6-5, the J gene TRBJ2-6; D is possibly TRBD1 (6 bases). This CDR3 is built from 15 residues. The V gene's germline CDR1 is MNHEY and CDR2 SVGAGI. The ends were cut back, 7 bases at V and 0 bases at J, with 10 bases in the middle. The DNA for the CDR3 is TGTGCCAGCATGCAGGGGAGCTCTGGGGCCAACGTCCTGACTTTC. It translates to CASMQGSSGANVLTF.

V and J are TRBV2 and TRBJ2-1, with TRBD1 matching 11 bases. CDR3 length: 17 residues. Trimming removed 2 bases from V and 4 bases from J; junction bases left unmatched: 7. Germline CDR1 and CDR2: SNHLY and FYNNEI. CDR3 in amino acids: CASSEFGTGGFYNEQFF. DNA for the CDR3: TGTGCCAGCAGTGAATTCGGGACAGGGGGTTTTTACAATGAGCAGTTCTTC. Drawing the rest from reference TRBV2 and TRBJ2-1, the complete variable domain is EPEVTQTPSHQVTQMGQEVILRCVPISNHLYFYWYRQILGQKVEFLVSFYNNEISEKSEIFDDQFSVERPDGSNFTLKIRSTKLEDSAMYFCASSEFGTGGFYNEQFFGPGTRLTVL.

The CDR3 DNA sequence: TGTGCCAGCAGTGAAGCGCCGTACAGGACCGCGAACACCGGGGAGCTGTTTTTT. Translating it yields CASSEAPYRTANTGELFF. V usage is TRBV2 and J usage is TRBJ2-2; D perhaps matches TRBD1 (5 bases). V was cut by 0 bases and J by 0 bases, with 14 bases left in between. The CDR3 runs to 18 residues. Looked up from germline, CDR1 is SNHLY and CDR2 is FYNNEI.

The genes are TRBV19 and TRBJ2-1; TRBD2 might be the D (5 bases). The V end lost 3 bases, the J end lost 0 bases, and 12 bases lay between the germline ends. The CDR3 is made up of 16 amino acids. Germline CDR1 and CDR2: LNHDA and SQIVND (reference sequence). Here the CDR3 DNA reads TGTGCCAGTAGTATGATAGGCGGGTACTCCTACAATGAGCAGTTCTTC. It yields the protein CASSMIGGYSYNEQFF.

The chain carries TRBV19 and TRBJ1-2; possibly TRBD1 for D (6 bases). Trimming removed 5 bases at V and 8 bases at J, with 21 bases between. From germline, CDR1 is LNHDA and CDR2 SQIVND (reference sequence). This CDR3 has 15 residues. The CDR3 bases are TGTGCCAGTAGTTCACAAACCGGGACACCCTACGGCTACACCTTC. It translates to CASSSQTGTPYGYTF.

V usage is TRBV6-2 or TRBV6-3 and J usage is TRBJ1-4, with 8 bases that match TRBD1. This CDR3 region has 15 residues. The junction had 7 bases not matched to a gene; V was cut back by 2 bases and J by 8 bases. In germline, CDR1 is MNHEY, CDR2 SVGEGT. The CDR3 sequence: CASSYRTGPQEKLFF. DNA for the CDR3: TGTGCCAGCAGTTACCGGACAGGGCCTCAAGAAAAACTGTTTTTT.

This clone showed up just a few times. V gene TRBV6-5 combines with J gene TRBJ1-1; D may be TRBD1 (5 bases). Deletions cut 6 bases from V and 5 bases from J, with 13 bases between. CDR1 is MNHEY, CDR2 SVGAGI, per germline. The CDR3 is made up of 13 amino acids. The CDR3 nucleotides are TGTGCCAGCAGCCTAGGGGCGACGACTGAAGCTTTCTTT. This sequence encodes CASSLGATTEAFF.

The rearrangement links TRBV7-2 to TRBJ1-6; D remains unclear. Trimming stripped 5 bases from V and 13 bases from J, with 21 bases between. This CDR3 has 15 amino acids. The germline CDR1 and CDR2 sequences are SGHTA and FQGNSA. The CDR3 reads CASSRLSGVQRPLHF. In DNA, the CDR3 is TGTGCCAGCAGCCGCCTATCGGGAGTGCAAAGGCCCCTCCACTTT. Full variable domain (missing parts from reference TRBV7-2 and TRBJ1-6): GAGVSQSPSNKVTEKGKDVELRCDPISGHTALYWYRQSLGQGLEFLIYFQGNSAPDKSGLPSDRFSAERTGGSVSTLTIQRTQQEDSAVYLCASSRLSGVQRPLHFGNGTRLTVT.

The rearrangement joins TRBV4-1 to TRBJ1-2, with 9 positions matching TRBD1. Per germline, CDR1 MGHRA and CDR2 YSYEKL. With 0 bases clipped from V and 4 bases from J, the junction kept 3 bases outside the gene matches. CDR3 size: 15 residues. The CDR3 nucleotides read TGCGCCAGCAGCCAAGACCCGGGACAGGGCTATGGCTACACCTTC. Translation gives CASSQDPGQGYGYTF.

The chain couples TRBV10-3 to TRBJ1-1; 9 bases map to TRBD1. Germline values: CDR1 ENHRY, CDR2 SYGVKD. Germline trimming cut 6 bases from V and 3 bases from J; bases unmatched to any gene: 5. CDR3 length: 14 amino acids. The CDR3 region is CAIRKTGGDTEAFF. The CDR3, as DNA: TGTGCCATCAGGAAGACAGGGGGGGACACTGAAGCTTTCTTT.